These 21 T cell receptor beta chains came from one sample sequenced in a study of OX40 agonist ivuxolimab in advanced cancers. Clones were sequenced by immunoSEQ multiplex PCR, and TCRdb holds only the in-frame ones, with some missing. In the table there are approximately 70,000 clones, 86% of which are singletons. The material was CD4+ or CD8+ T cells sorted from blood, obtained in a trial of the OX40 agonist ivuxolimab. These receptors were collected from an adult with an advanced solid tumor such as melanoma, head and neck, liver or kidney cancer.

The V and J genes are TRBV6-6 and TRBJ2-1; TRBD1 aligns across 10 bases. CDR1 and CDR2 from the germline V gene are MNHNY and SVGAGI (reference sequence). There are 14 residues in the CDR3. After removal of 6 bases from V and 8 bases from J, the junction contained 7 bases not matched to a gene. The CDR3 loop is CASRPGQGIDEQFF. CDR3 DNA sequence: TGTGCCAGCAGACCGGGACAGGGGATAGATGAGCAGTTCTTC.

For the CDR3, the DNA is TGTGCCAGCAGCCGGGGACAGGGCGACTATGGCTACACCTTC. It translates to CASSRGQGDYGYTF. The rearrangement links TRBV7-9 to TRBJ1-2; 9 bases agree with TRBD1. After removal of 5 bases from V and 3 bases from J, the junction contained 4 bases not matched to a gene. The CDR3 is 14 amino acids. From germline, CDR1 is SEHNR and CDR2 FQNEAQ (reference sequence).

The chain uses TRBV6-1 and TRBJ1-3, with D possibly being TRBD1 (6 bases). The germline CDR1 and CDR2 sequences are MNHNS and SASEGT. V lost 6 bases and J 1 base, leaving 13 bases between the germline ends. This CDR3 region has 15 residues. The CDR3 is CASRSAGTSGNTIYF. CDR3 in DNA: TGTGCCAGCAGGTCGGCCGGGACATCTGGAAACACCATATATTTT.

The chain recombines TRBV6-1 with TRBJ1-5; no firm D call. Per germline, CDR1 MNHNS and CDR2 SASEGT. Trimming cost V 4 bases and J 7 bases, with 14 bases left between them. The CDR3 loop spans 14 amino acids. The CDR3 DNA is TGTGCCAGCAGTGCTGACATTAAAGGCCAGCCCCAGCATTTT. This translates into CASSADIKGQPQHF.

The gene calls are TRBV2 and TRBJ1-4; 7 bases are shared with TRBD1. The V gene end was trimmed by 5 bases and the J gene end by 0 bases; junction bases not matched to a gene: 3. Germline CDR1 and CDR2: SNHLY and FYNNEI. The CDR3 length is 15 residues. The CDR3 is CASSRGTATNEKLFF. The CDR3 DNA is TGTGCCAGCAGTAGAGGGACAGCAACTAATGAAAAACTGTTTTTT. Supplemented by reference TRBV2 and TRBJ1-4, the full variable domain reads EPEVTQTPSHQVTQMGQEVILRCVPISNHLYFYWYRQILGQKVEFLVSFYNNEISEKSEIFDDQFSVERPDGSNFTLKIRSTKLEDSAMYFCASSRGTATNEKLFFGSGTQLSVL.

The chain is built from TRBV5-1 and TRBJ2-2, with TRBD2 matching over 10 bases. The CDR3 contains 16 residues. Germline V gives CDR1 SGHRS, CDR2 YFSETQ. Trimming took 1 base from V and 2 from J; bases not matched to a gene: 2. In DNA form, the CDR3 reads TGCGCCAGCAGCTTGACTAGCGGGATAAACACCGGGGAGCTGTTTTTT. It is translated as CASSLTSGINTGELFF.

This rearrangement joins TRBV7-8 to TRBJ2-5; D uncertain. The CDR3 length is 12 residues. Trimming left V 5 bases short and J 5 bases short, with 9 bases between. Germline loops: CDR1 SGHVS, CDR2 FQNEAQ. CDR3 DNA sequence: TGTGCCAGCAGCCCAGATGCGGAGACCCAGTACTTC. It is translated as CASSPDAETQYF.

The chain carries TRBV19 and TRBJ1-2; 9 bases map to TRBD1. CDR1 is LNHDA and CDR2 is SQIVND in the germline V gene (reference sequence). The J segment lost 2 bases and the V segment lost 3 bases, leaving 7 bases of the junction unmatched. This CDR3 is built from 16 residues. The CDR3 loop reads CASSIRTGAENYGYTF. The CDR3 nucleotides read TGTGCCAGTAGTATTAGGACAGGGGCCGAGAACTATGGCTACACCTTC.

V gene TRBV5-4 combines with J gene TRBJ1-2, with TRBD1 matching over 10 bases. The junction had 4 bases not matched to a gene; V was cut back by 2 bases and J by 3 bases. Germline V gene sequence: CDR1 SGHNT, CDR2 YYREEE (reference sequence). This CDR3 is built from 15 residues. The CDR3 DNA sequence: TGTGCCAGCAGCTTCGGAGGGACAGGGGACTATGGCTACACCTTC. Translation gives CASSFGGTGDYGYTF.

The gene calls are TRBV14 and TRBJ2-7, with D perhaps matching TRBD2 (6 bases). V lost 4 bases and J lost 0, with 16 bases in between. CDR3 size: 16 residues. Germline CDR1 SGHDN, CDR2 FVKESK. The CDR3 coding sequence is TGTGCCAGCAGCCCCGTTGGGGGACTCAGCTCCTACGAGCAGTACTTC. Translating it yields CASSPVGGLSSYEQYF.

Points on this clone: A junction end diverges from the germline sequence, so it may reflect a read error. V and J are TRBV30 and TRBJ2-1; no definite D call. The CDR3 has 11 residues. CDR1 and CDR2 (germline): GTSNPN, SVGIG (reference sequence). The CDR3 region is CAWSVTRRKVF. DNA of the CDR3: TGTGCCTGGAGTGTTACGCGAAGGAAGGTCTTC. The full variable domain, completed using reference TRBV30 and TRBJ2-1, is SQTIHQWPATLVQPVGSPLSLECTVEGTSNPNLYWYRQAAGRGLQLLFYSVGIGQISSEVPQNLSASRPQDRQFILSSKKLLLSDSGFYLCAWSVTRRKVFGPGTRLTVL.

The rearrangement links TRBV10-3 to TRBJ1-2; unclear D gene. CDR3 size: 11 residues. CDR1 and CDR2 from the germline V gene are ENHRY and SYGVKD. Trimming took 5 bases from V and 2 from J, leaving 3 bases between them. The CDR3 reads CAISYNYGYTF. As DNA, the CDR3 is TGTGCCATCAGTTACAACTATGGCTACACCTTC.

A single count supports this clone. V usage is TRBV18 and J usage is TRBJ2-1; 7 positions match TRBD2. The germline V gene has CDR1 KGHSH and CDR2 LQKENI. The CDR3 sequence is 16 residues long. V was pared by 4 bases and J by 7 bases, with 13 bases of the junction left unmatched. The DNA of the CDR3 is TGTGCCAGCTCACAACTAAGCGGGAAGGGTGGTAATGAGCAGTTCTTC. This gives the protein CASSQLSGKGGNEQFF.

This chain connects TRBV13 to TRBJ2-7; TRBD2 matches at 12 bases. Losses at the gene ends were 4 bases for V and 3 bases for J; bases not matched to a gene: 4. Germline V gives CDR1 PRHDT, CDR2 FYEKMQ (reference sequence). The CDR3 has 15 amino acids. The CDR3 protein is CASSSLLAGGYEQYF. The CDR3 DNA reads TGTGCCAGCAGCTCCTTACTAGCGGGGGGCTACGAGCAGTACTTC. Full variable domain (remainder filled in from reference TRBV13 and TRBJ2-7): AAGVIQSPRHLIKEKRETATLKCYPIPRHDTVYWYQQGPGQDPQFLISFYEKMQSDKGSIPDRFSAQQFSDYHSELNMSSLELGDSALYFCASSSLLAGGYEQYFGPGTRLTVT.

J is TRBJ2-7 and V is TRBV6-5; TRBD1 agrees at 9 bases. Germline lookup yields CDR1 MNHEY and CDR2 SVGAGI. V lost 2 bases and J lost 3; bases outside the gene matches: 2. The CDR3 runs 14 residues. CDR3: CASSYRDRDYEQYF. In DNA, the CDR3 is TGTGCCAGCAGTTACCGGGACAGGGACTACGAGCAGTACTTC.

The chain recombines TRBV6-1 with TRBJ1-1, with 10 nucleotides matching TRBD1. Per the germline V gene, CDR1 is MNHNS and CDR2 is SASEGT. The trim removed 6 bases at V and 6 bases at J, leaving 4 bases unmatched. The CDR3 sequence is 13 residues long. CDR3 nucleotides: TGTGCCAGCAGAGGGACAGGGGAGGCTGAAGCTTTCTTT. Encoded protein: CASRGTGEAEAFF.

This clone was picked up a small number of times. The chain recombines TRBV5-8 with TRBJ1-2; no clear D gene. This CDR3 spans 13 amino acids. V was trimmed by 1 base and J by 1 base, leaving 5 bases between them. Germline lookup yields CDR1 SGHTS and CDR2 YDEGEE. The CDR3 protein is CASSLSLNYGYTF. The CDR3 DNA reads TGTGCCAGCAGCTTGTCTCTTAACTATGGCTACACCTTC.

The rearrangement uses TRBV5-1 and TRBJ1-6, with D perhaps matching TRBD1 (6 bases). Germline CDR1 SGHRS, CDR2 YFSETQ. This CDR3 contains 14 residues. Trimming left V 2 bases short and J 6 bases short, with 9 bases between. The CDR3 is CASSLGGPNSPLHF. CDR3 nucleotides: TGCGCCAGCAGCTTAGGGGGGCCTAATTCACCCCTCCACTTT.

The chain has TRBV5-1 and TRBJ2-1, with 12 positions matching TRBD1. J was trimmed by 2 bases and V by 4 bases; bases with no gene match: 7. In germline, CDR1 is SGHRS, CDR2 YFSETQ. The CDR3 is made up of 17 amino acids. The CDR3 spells CASSTGQGAKTYNEQFF. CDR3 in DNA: TGCGCCAGCAGCACGGGACAGGGGGCAAAAACCTACAATGAGCAGTTCTTC. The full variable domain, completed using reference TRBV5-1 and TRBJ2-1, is KAGVTQTPRYLIKTRGQQVTLSCSPISGHRSVSWYQQTPGQGLQFLFEYFSETQRNKGNFPGRFSGRQFSNSRSEMNVSTLELGDSALYLCASSTGQGAKTYNEQFFGPGTRLTVL.

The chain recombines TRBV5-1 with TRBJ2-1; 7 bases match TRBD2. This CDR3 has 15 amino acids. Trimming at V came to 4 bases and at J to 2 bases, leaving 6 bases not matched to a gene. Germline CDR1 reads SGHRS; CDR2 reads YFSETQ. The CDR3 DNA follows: TGCGCCAGCAGCGAGGCGGGGGAACCCTACAATGAGCAGTTCTTC. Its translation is CASSEAGEPYNEQFF. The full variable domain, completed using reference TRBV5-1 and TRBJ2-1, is KAGVTQTPRYLIKTRGQQVTLSCSPISGHRSVSWYQQTPGQGLQFLFEYFSETQRNKGNFPGRFSGRQFSNSRSEMNVSTLELGDSALYLCASSEAGEPYNEQFFGPGTRLTVL.

CDR3 protein: CASSLGPGLNTEAFF. In DNA, the CDR3 is TGTGCCAGCAGCTTAGGGCCGGGGCTGAACACTGAAGCTTTCTTT. The chain links TRBV11-3 to TRBJ1-1; D is possibly TRBD1 (5 bases). The CDR3 is made up of 15 amino acids. V was cut by 1 base and J by 0 bases, with 9 bases left in between. Germline V lookup: CDR1 SGHNT, CDR2 YENEEA.